This T cell receptor (beta chain) appears in the sequencing data of a study of human T cells and chemical hapten exposure. Study as a whole: Each patch test put 0.01% DPC on the upper back, and results were read at 6 days.

Study results and caveats: Counts of TCRs expanded at PT1 correlated positively with patch test score. Relative to controls, expanded TCRs formed significantly more large CDR3 similarity clusters.

CDR1 is SQVTM and CDR2 is ANQGSEA in the germline V gene. Trimming at V came to 0 bases and at J to 9 bases, leaving 9 bases not matched to a gene. CDR3 length: 15 amino acids. TCRdb called the RACE reads again in MiXCR, with one record for every CDR3 protein. In the table there are 120,000 or so distinct CDR3 sequences, around 11% of which are singletons. Time point here: patch test 3, about 24 weeks after DPC sensitization. Treatment denoted: therapeutic diphenylcyclopropenone sensitization with weekly scalp DPC. Participating donors were patients with alopecia, aged 18 to 70 years, considered appropriate candidates for DPC. This clonotype showed up many times. Antigen specificity is unknown.

The chain has TRBV29-1 and TRBJ2-3; TRBD2 matches at 10 bases. This sample comprised whole blood, obtained in connection with sensitization to the hapten diphenylcyclopropenone (DPC). The origin of this receptor is a woman aged 45 to 65 with alopecia areata. Some clones in this sample may be carry-over from other donors' samples. The CDR3 bases are TGCAGCGTTGAAGATCGCCTAGCGGGGGCCTGGACGCAGTATTTT. As protein: CSVEDRLAGAWTQYF.